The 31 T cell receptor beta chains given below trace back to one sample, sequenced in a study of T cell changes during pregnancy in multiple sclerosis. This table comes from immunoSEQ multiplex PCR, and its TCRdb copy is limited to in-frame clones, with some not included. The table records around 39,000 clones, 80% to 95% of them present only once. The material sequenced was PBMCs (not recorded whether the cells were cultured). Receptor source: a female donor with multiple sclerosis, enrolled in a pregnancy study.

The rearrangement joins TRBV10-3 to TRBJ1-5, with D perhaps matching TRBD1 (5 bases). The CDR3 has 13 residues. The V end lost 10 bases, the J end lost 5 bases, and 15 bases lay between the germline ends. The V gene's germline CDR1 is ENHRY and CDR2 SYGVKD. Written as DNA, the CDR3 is TGTGCCAGCGGGGGAGGTAAGGATCAGCCCCAGCATTTT. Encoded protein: CASGGGKDQPQHF.

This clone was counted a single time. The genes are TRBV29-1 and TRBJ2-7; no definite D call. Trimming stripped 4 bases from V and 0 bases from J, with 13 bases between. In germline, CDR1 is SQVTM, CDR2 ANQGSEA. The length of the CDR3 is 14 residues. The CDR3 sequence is CSVGPLSPSYEQYF. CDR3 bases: TGCAGCGTTGGGCCTTTATCGCCCTCCTACGAGCAGTACTTC.

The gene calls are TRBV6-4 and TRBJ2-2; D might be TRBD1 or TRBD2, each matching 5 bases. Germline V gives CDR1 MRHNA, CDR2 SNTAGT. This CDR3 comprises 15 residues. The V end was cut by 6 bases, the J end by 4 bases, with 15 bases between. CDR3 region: CASRGGSGGTGELFF. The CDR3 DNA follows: TGTGCCAGCAGAGGAGGATCTGGGGGCACCGGGGAGCTGTTTTTT.

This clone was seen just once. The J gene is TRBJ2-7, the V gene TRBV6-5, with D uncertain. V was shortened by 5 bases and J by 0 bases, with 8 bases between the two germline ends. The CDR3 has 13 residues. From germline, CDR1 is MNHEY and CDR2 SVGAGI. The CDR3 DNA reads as TGTGCCAGCAGTCGCAAAAGCTCCTACGAGCAGTACTTC. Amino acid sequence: CASSRKSSYEQYF.

Written as DNA, the CDR3 is TGTGCCAGCAGCAGAATCACCGGGGAGCTGTTTTTT. Its protein product is CASSRITGELFF. The rearrangement links TRBV2 to TRBJ2-2; D remains unclear. This CDR3 comprises 12 residues. V lost 6 bases and J 4 bases, leaving 6 bases between the germline ends. Germline V gives CDR1 SNHLY, CDR2 FYNNEI.

The chain's CDR3 is CASSLDRRNTEAFF. The DNA of the CDR3 is TGTGCCAGCAGTTTGGACAGAAGGAACACTGAAGCTTTCTTT. This chain connects TRBV6-6 to TRBJ1-1; D is possibly TRBD1 (6 bases). Germline loops: CDR1 MNHNY, CDR2 SVGAGI (reference sequence). Trimming left V 4 bases short and J 1 base short, with 10 bases between. The CDR3 has 14 amino acids.

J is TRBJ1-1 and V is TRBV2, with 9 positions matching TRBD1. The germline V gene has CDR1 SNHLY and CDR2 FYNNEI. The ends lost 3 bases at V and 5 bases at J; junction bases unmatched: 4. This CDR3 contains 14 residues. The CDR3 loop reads CASSDTGGATEAFF. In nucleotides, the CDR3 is TGTGCCAGCAGTGATACAGGGGGCGCAACTGAAGCTTTCTTT.

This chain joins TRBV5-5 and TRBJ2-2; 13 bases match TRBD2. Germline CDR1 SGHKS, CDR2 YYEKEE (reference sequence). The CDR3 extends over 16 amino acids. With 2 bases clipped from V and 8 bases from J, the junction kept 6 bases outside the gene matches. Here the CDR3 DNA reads TGTGCCAGCAGCTTCAGACTAGCGGGAGGCCCGGGGGAGCTGTTTTTT. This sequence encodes CASSFRLAGGPGELFF.

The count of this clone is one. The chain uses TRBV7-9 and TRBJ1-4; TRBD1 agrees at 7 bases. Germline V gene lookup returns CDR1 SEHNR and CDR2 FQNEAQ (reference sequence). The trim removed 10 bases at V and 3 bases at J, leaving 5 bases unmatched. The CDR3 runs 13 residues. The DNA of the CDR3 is TGTGCCACCACAGGGGCTTCTAATGAAAAACTGTTTTTT. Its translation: CATTGASNEKLFF. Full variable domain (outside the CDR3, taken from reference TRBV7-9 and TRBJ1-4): DTGVSQNPRHKITKRGQNVTFRCDPISEHNRLYWYRQTLGQGPEFLTYFQNEAQLEKSRLLSDRFSAERPKGSFSTLEIQRTEQGDSAMYLCATTGASNEKLFFGSGTQLSVL.

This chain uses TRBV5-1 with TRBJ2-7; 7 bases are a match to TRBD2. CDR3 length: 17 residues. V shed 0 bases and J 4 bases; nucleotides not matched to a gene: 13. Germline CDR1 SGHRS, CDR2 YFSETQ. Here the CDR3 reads CASSLARGAGIGYEQYF. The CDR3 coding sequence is TGCGCCAGCAGCTTGGCCCGGGGAGCGGGAATCGGATACGAGCAGTACTTC.

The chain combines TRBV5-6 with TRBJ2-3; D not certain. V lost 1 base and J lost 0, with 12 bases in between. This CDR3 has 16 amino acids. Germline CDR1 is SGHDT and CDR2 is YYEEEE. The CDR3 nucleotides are TGTGCCAGCAGCTTGAGGCTAGACTCTAGCACAGATACGCAGTATTTT. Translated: CASSLRLDSSTDTQYF.

Here the CDR3 DNA reads TGCGCCAGCAGCACCGGACAGCCGAACACTGAAGCTTTCTTT. Translation gives CASSTGQPNTEAFF. The chain uses TRBV5-1 and TRBJ1-1, with D possibly being TRBD1 (6 bases). The germline V gene encodes CDR1 SGHRS and CDR2 YFSETQ. V shed 4 bases and J shed 1 base, with 11 bases lying between them. The CDR3 length is 14 residues.

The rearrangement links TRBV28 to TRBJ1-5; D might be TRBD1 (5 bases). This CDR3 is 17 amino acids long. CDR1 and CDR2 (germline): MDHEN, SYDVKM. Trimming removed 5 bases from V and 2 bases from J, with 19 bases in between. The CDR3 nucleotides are TGTGCCAGCAGTATAACTCAGGGAACGTTAGGCAATCAGCCCCAGCATTTT. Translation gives CASSITQGTLGNQPQHF. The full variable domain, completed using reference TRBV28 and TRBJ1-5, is DVKVTQSSRYLVKRTGEKVFLECVQDMDHENMFWYRQDPGLGLRLIYFSYDVKMKEKGDIPEGYSVSREKKERFSLILESASTNQTSMYLCASSITQGTLGNQPQHFGDGTRLSIL.

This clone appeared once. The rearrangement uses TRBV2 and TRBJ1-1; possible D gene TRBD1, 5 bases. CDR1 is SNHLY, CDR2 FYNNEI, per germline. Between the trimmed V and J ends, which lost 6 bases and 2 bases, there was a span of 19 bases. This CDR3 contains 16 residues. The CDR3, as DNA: TGTGCCAGCAGACAAGTGGGGCGGGCACGAAACACTGAAGCTTTCTTT. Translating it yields CASRQVGRARNTEAFF.

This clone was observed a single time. CDR3 DNA sequence: TGTGCCAGCAGCGTAGGGAACCTGGGAGAGACCCAGTACTTC. This encodes CASSVGNLGETQYF. This rearrangement joins TRBV9 to TRBJ2-5, with D hard to call. V lost 0 bases and J 4 bases, leaving 10 bases between the germline ends. Germline lookup yields CDR1 SGDLS and CDR2 YYNGEE. The CDR3 runs 14 residues.

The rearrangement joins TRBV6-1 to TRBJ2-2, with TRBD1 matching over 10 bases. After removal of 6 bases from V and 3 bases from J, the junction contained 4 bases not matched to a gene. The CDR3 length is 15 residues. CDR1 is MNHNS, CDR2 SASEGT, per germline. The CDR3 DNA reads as TGTGCCAGCAGCTGGGGACAGGGGTACACCGGGGAGCTGTTTTTT. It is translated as CASSWGQGYTGELFF.

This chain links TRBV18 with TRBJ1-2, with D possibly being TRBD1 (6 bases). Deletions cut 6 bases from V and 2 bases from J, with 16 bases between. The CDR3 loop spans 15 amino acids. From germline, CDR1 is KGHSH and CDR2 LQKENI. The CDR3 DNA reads TGTGCCAGCTCCCAAGAGCAGGGGTCAAACTATGGCTACACCTTC. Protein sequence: CASSQEQGSNYGYTF.

The CDR3 nucleotides are TGCGCCAGCAGCTTGGCGGACAGGGGTAGGGAGCAGTACTTC. Protein sequence: CASSLADRGREQYF. The chain is built from TRBV5-1 and TRBJ2-7; 9 positions agree with TRBD1. This CDR3 has 14 residues. The germline gives CDR1 SGHRS, CDR2 YFSETQ. The V and J ends lost 0 bases and 7 bases, in that order; junction bases with no gene match: 5.

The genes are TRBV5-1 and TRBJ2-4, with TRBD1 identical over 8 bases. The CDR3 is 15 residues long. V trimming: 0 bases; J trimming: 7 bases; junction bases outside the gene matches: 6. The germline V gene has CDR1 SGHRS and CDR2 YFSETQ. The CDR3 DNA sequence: TGCGCCAGCAGCTTGGCCTCAGGGGGCTCCAACATTCAGTACTTC. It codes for CASSLASGGSNIQYF.

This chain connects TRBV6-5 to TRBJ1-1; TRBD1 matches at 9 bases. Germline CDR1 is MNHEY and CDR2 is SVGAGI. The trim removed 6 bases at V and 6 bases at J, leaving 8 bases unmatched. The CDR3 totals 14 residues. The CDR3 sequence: CASRTTGGRAEAFF. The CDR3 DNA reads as TGTGCCAGCAGAACCACAGGGGGCAGGGCTGAAGCTTTCTTT.

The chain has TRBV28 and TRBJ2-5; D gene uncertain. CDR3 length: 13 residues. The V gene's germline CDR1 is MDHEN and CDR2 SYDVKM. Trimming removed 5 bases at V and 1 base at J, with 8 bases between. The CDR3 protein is CASSDTIQETQYF. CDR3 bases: TGTGCCAGCAGTGATACTATCCAAGAGACCCAGTACTTC.

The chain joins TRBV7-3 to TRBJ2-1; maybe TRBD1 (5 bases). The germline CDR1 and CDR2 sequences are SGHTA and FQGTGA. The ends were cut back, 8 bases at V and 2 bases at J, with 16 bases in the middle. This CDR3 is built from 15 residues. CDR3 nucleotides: TGTGCCAGCGGACAAGATAGGGTTCCCTACAATGAGCAGTTCTTC. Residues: CASGQDRVPYNEQFF.

This CDR3 is CAISEGREGPDTQYF. CDR3 DNA sequence: TGTGCCATCAGTGAAGGGCGGGAGGGCCCCGATACGCAGTATTTT. This chain joins TRBV10-3 and TRBJ2-3; 9 positions match TRBD2. The CDR3 contains 15 residues. Germline loops: CDR1 ENHRY, CDR2 SYGVKD. V shed 3 bases, J shed 6 bases, and the junction held 7 bases outside the gene matches.

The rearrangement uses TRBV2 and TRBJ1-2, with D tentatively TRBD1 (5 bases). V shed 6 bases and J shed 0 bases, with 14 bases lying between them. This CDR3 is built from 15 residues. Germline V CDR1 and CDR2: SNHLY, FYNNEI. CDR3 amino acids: CASSLRQTSNYGYTF. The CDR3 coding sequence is TGTGCCAGCAGCTTAAGACAGACTTCTAACTATGGCTACACCTTC.

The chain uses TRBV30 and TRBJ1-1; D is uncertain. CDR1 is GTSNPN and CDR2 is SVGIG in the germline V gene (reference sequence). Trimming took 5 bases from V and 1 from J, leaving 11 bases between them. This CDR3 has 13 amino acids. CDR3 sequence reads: CAWRAGENTEAFF. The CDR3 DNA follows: TGTGCCTGGCGAGCAGGAGAGAACACTGAAGCTTTCTTT.

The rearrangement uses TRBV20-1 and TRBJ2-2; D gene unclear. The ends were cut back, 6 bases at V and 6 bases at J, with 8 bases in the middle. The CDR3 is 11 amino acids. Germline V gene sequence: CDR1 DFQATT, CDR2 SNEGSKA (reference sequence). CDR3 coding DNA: TGCAGTGCAGGCCCCGCCGGGGAGCTGTTTTTT. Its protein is CSAGPAGELFF.

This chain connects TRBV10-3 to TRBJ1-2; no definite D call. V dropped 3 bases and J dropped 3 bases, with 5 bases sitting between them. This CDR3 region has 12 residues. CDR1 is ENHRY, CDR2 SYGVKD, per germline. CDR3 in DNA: TGTGCCATCAGTGACAGCTACTATGGCTACACCTTC. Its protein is CAISDSYYGYTF.

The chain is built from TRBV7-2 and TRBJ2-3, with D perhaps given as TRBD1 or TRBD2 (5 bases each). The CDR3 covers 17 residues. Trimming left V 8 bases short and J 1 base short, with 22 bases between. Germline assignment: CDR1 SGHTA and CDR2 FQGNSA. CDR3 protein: CASPRRGAEVRTDTQYF. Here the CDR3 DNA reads TGTGCCAGCCCAAGAAGGGGAGCGGAAGTTCGCACAGATACGCAGTATTTT.

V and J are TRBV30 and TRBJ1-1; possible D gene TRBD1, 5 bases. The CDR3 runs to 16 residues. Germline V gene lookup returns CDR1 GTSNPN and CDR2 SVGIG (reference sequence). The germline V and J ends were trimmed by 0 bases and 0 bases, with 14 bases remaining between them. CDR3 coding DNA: TGTGCCTGGAGTGTACGCCTCCTGGGGGTGAACACTGAAGCTTTCTTT. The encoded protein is CAWSVRLLGVNTEAFF. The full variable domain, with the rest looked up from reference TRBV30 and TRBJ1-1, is SQTIHQWPATLVQPVGSPLSLECTVEGTSNPNLYWYRQAAGRGLQLLFYSVGIGQISSEVPQNLSASRPQDRQFILSSKKLLLSDSGFYLCAWSVRLLGVNTEAFFGQGTRLTVV.

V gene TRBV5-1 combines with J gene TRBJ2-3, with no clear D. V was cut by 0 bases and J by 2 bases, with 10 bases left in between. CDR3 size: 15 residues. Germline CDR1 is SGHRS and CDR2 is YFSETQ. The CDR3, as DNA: TGCGCCAGCAGCTTGGGAGGCTACTCCACAGATACGCAGTATTTT. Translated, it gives CASSLGGYSTDTQYF.

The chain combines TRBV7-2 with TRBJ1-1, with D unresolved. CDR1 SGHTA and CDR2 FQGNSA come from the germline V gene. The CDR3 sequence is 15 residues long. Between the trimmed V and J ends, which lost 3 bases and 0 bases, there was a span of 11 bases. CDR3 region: CASSLSGPMNTEAFF. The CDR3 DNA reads TGTGCCAGCAGCTTGAGTGGCCCCATGAACACTGAAGCTTTCTTT. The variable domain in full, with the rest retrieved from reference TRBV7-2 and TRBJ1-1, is GAGVSQSPSNKVTEKGKDVELRCDPISGHTALYWYRQSLGQGLEFLIYFQGNSAPDKSGLPSDRFSAERTGGSVSTLTIQRTQQEDSAVYLCASSLSGPMNTEAFFGQGTRLTVV.